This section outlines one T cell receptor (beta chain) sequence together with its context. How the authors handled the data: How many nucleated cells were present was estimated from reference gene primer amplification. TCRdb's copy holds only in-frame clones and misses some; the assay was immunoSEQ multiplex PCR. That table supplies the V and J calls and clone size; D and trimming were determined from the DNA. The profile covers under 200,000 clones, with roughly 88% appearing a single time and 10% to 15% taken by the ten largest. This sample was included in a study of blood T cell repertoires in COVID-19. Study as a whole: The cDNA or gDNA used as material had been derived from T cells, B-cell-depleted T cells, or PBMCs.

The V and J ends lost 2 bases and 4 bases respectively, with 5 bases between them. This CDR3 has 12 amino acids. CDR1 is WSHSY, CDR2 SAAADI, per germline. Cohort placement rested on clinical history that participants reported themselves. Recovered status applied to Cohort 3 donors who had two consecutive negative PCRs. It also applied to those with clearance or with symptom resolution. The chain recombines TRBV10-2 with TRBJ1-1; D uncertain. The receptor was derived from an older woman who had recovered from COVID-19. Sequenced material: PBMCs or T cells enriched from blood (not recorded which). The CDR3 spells CASSELSTEAFF. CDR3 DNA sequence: TGCGCCAGCAGTGAGCTGTCCACTGAAGCTTTCTTT.